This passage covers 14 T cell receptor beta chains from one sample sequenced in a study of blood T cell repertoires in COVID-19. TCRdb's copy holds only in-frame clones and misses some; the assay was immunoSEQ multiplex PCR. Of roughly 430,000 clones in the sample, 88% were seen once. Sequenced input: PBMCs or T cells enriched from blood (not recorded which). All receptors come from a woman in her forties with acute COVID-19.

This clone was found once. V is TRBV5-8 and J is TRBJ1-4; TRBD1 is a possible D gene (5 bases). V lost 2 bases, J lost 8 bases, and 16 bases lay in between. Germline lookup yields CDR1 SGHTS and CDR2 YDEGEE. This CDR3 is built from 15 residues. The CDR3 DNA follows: TGTGCCAGCAGCTTCGGGCAGGGTTTTCGGGAAAAACTGTTTTTT. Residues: CASSFGQGFREKLFF.

The CDR3 reads CATSKTGAAEAFF. The DNA for the CDR3 is TGTGCCACCAGCAAGACAGGAGCCGCTGAAGCTTTCTTT. The rearrangement uses TRBV15 and TRBJ1-1; tentatively, D is TRBD1 (6 bases). The germline V gene encodes CDR1 LNHNV and CDR2 YYDKDF (reference sequence). V dropped 4 bases and J dropped 6 bases, with 12 bases sitting between them. This CDR3 is 13 amino acids long.

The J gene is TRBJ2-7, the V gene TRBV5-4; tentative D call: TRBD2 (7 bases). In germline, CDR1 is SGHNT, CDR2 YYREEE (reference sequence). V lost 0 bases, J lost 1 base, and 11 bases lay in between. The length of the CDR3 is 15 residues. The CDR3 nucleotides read TGTGCCAGCAGCTTGGGGGGGGGCTCTTCCTACGAGCAGTACTTC. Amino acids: CASSLGGGSSYEQYF.

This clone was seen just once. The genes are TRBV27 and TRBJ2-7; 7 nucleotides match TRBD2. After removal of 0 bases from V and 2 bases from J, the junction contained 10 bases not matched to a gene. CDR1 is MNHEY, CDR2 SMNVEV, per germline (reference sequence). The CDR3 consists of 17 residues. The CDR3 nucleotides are TGTGCCAGCAGTTTATCGGGTCCGGGACTATCACCCTACGAGCAGTACTTC. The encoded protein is CASSLSGPGLSPYEQYF.

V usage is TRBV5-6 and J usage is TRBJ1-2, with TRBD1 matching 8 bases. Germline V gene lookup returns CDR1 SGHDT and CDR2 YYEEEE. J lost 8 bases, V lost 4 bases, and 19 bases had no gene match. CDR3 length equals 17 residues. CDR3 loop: CASSVRTGTGFPRGYTF. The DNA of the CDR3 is TGTGCCAGCAGCGTAAGAACCGGGACAGGATTCCCTCGGGGCTACACCTTC.

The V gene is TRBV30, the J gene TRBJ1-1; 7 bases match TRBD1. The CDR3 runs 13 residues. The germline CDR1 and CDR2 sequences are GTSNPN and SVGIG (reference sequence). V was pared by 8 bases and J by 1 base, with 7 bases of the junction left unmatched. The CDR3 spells CAQNRGRNTEAFF. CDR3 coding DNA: TGTGCCCAGAACAGGGGTCGGAACACTGAAGCTTTCTTT.

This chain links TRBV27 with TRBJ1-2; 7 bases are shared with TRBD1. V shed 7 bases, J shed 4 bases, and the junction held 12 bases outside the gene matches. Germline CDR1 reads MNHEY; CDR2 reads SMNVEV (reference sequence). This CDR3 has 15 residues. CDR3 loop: CASTAKLQGPYGYTF. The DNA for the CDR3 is TGTGCCAGCACCGCGAAGTTACAGGGGCCCTATGGCTACACCTTC.

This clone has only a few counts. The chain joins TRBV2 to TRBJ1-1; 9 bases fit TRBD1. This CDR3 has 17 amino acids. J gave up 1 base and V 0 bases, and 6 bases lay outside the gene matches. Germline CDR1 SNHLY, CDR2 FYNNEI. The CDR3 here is CASSEALGTGWNTEAFF. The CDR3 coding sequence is TGTGCCAGCAGTGAAGCCCTCGGGACAGGGTGGAACACTGAAGCTTTCTTT. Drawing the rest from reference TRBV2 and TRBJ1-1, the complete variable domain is EPEVTQTPSHQVTQMGQEVILRCVPISNHLYFYWYRQILGQKVEFLVSFYNNEISEKSEIFDDQFSVERPDGSNFTLKIRSTKLEDSAMYFCASSEALGTGWNTEAFFGQGTRLTVV.

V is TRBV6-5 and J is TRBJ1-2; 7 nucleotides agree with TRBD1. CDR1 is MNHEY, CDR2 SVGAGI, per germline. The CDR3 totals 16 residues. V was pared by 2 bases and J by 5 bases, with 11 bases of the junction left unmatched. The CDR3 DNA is TGTGCCAGCAGTTACGACCCAACGCCGGGACAGTATGGCTACACCTTC. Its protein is CASSYDPTPGQYGYTF.

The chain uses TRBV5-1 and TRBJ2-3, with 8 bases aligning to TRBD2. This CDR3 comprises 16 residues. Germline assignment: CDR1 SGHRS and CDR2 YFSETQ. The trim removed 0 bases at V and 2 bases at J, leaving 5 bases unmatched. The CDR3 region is CASSLGTSGYTDTQYF. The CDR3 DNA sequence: TGCGCCAGCAGCTTGGGCACTAGCGGATACACAGATACGCAGTATTTT.

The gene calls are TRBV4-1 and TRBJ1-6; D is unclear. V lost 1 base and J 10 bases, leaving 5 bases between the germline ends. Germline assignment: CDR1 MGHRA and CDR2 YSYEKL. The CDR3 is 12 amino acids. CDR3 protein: CASSQGGSPLHF. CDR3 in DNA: TGCGCCAGCAGCCAAGGAGGCTCACCCCTCCACTTT.

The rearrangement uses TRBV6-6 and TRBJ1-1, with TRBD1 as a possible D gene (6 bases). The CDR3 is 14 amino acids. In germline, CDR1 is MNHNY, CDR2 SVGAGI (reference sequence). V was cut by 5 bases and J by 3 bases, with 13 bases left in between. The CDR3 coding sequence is TGTGCCAGCAGTCCGAAAACAGGGCACACTGAAGCTTTCTTT. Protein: CASSPKTGHTEAFF.

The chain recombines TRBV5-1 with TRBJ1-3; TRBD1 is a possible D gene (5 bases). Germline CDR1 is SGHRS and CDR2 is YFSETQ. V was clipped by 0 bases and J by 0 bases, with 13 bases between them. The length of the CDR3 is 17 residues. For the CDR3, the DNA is TGCGCCAGCAGCTTGGGGCCCTCGGGGGGCTCTGGAAACACCATATATTTT. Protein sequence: CASSLGPSGGSGNTIYF.

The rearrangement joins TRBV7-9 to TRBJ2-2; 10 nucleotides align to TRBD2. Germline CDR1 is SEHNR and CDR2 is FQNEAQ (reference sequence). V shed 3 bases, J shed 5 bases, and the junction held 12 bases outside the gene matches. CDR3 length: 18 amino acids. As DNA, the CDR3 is TGTGCCAGCAGCTTTTCACCAGCGGGGGGGCCAGAGACCGGGGAGCTGTTTTTT. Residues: CASSFSPAGGPETGELFF.